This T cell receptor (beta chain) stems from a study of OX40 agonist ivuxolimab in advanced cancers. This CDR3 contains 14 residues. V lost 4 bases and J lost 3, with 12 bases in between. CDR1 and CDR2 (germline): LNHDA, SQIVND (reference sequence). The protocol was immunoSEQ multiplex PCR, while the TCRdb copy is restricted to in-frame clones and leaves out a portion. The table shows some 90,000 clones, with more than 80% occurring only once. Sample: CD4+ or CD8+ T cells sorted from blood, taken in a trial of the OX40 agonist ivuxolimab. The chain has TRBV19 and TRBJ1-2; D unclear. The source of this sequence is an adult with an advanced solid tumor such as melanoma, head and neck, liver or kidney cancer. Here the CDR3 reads CASSNTILDYGYTF. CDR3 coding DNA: TGTGCCAGTAGTAACACGATCCTTGACTATGGCTACACCTTC.